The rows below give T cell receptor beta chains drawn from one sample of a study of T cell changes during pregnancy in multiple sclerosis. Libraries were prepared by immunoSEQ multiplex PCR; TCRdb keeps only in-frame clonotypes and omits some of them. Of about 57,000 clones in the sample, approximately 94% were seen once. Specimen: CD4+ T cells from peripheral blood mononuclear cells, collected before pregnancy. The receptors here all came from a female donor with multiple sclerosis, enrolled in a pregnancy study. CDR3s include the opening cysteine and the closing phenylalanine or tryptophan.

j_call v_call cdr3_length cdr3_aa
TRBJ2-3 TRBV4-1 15 CATGSSGRMTDTQYF
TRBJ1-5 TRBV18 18 CASSPDTGRGRGNQPQHF
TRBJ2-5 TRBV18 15 CASSQQALETETQYF
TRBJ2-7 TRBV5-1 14 CASSLGQDPYEQYF
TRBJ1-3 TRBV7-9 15 CASSLVGTVGNTIYF
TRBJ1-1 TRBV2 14 CASSDRQGIPEAFF
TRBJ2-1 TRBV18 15 CASSLLGTSNNEQFF
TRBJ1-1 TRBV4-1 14 CASSQAKLRLEAFF
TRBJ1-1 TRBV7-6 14 CASSQRAGDTEAFF
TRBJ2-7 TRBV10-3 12 CAISETGGEQYF
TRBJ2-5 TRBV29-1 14 CSVIATGGGETQYF
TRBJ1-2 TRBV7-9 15 CASREGTGGGYGYTF
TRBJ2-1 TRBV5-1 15 CASSLTSGGNNEQFF
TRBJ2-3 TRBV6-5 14 CASSASGSTDTQYF
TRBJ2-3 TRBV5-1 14 CASSYQGYTDTQYF
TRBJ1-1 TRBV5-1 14 CASSLGDTLAEAFF
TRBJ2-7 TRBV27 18 CASSLKTPGTSVSYEQYF
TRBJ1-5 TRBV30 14 CAWSDQGAYQPQHF
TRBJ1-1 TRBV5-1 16 CASSLAGQGLVTEAFF
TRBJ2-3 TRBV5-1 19 CASRTPFRGGWTDTDTQYF
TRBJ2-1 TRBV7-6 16 CASSPTRTSGSNEQFF
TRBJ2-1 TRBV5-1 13 CASSFGGAYEQFF
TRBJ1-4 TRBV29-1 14 CSVDIGTGGEKLFF
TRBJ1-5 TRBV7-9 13 CASSKQGNQPQHF
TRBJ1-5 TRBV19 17 CASRRNLGSVGNQPQHF
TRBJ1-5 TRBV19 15 CASSSGQGDGQPQHF
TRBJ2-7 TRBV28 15 CASRGLALPYYEQYF
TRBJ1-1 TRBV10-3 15 CAISVTGGMNTEAFF
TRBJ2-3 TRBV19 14 CASSRGGWPDTQYF
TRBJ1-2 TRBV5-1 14 CASRREAATSGYTF
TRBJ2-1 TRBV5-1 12 CASSRTSNEQFF
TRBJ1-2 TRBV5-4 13 CASSLGQNYGYTF
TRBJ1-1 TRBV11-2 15 CASSLLGRLNTEAFF
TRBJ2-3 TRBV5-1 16 CASSLTPGQGADTQYF
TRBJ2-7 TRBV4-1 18 CASSQEGIAGGGSYEQYF
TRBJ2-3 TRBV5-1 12 CATFRGTDTQYF
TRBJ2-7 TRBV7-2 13 CASSFSGFEEQYF
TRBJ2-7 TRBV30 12 CATTSGDYEQYF
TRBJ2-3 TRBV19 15 CASSMSPVPTDTQYF
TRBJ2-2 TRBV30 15 CAWALSGSVTGELFF
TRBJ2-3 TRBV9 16 CASSPPGLGRTDTQYF
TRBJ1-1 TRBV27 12 CASSFLGGEAFF
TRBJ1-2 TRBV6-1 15 CASSETRGLPYGYTF
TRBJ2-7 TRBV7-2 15 CASSSGGRGTREQYF
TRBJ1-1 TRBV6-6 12 CASGSPRTEAFF
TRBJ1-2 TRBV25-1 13 CAETRTVNYGYTF
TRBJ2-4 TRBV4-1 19 CASSQGLAGGGVTKNIQYF
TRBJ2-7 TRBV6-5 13 CASSYLGGGEQYF
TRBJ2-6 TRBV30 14 CAWSVSAGANVLTF
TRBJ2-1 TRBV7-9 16 CASRQVAGGIVNEQFF
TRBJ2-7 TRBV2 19 CASSKLGTATSGRAHEQYF
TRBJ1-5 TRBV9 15 CASSEGTGLNQPQHF